This record looks at one T cell receptor (beta chain) sequence and its context. What antigen it recognizes has not been identified. One base away there is no much larger clone; base qualities are not given. TCRbeta CDR3 regions were amplified from genomic DNA using the immunoSEQ Assay, a bias-controlled multiplex PCR. The paper's processing steps were these. The number of nucleated cells in each sample was estimated from the amplification of reference gene primers within the assay. To quantify the absolute abundance of each unique TCRbeta CDR3 rearrangement, sequence reads were collapsed and filtered. For each sample, productive Simpson clonality was calculated as the square root of Simpson's diversity index across productive rearrangements. Entries here come from immuneACCESS through TCRdb and include only in-frame sequences with V and J called. Some clones fail to appear in such tables; in the studies checked, an unresolved V gene covers under half of the shortfall, and the cause of the remainder is unknown. The DNA gave D and trimming, while V, J and clone size come from that table. The sample data list 88,000 or so clones, and less than 90% of these were observed just once. The top ten hold roughly 7.2% of the sample.

These data originate in a study of blood T cell repertoires in COVID-19 (dated by TCRdb to the early 2020s). Study-level background: Samples covering the acute and convalescent phases of COVID-19 were provided by collaborators in the United States, Italy and Spain. The prospective study material was composed of cDNA or gDNA derived from T cells, B-cell-depleted T cells, or PBMCs. The dataset comprised deeply sampled blood TCRbeta repertoires from subjects exposed to, actively infected with, or recovered from COVID-19. A freely available public database, intended as a resource for researchers studying the immune response to SARS-CoV-2, is where the repertoires were released. Samples came from the ongoing ImmuneRACE study (first 160 participants) plus 1,254 subjects from 6 global collaborators. Nearly every sample came with metadata listing a de-identified subject ID, COVID-19 status, age in years and sex. HLA class I and class II types, where available, came from metadata supplied by the sample provider rather than from assay-based typing. On the study overall, not on this receptor specifically: How much clinical and demographic metadata was included differed by source and by participant, and the metadata was provided uncurated.

Each collaborating institution followed its own protocols to collect whole blood in K2EDTA tubes. For TCRbeta analysis, collaborator samples were shipped as frozen whole blood, as isolated PBMCs, or as DNA extracted from either sample type. At the junction V is shortened by 2 bases and J by 0 bases; bases outside the gene matches: 15. Inclusive of the bounding cysteine and phenylalanine, the CDR3 is 19 residues long. Left in the record is the CDR3 DNA by itself, 57 bases read in frame from the first base. CDR1 and CDR2 are read off the germline V gene as SGHTA and FQGNSA. The specimen sequenced was peripheral blood. The chain is made from TRBV7-2 and TRBJ1-2, and 7 bases in between align with TRBD1. This sequence was found in a man in his 60s with acute or convalescent COVID-19. The DNA is as follows: TGTGCCAGCAGCTTATTAGCGGTATCAGGGGGTCGGGCTAACTATGGCTACACCTTC. Its coded protein is CASSLLAVSGGRANYGYTF.